The entry that follows covers one TCR beta chain sequence. This sample was taken from a study of T cells in Graves' hyperthyroidism and ophthalmopathy. The CDR3 regions of TCR beta were amplified from RNA transcripts. Carried out on the TCR CDR3, a first-round RT-PCR used the HTBI primer set. TCRdb recomputed calls from the multiplex PCR reads with MiXCR, one row per CDR3 protein. The sample lists 700,000 or so distinct CDR3 sequences; 16% were seen once. Diagnoses were made from clinical symptoms, serum measures (thyroxine and TRAb), thyroid ultrasound and orbital computed tomography. The receptor was derived from a young man with Graves' hyperthyroidism. Sequenced material: blood.

CDR3 in amino acids: CASSTNRDRNQPQHF. In DNA, the CDR3 is TGTGCCAGCAGTACGAACAGAGATCGAAATCAGCCCCAGCATTTT. This chain uses TRBV6-1 with TRBJ1-5; no definite D call. V lost 5 bases to trimming and J lost 4 bases, with 15 bases between them. This CDR3 spans 15 amino acids. The germline V gene has CDR1 MNHNS and CDR2 SASEGT.